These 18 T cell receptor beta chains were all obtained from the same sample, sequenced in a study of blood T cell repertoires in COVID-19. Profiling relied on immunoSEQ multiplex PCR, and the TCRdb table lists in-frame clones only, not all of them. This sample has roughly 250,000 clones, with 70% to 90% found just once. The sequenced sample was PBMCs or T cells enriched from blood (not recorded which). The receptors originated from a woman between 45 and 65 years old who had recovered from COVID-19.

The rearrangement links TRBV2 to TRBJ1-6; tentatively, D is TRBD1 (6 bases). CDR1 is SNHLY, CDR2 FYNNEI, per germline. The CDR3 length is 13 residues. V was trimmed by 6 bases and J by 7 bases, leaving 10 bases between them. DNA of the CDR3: TGTGCCAGCAGCCGCGACAGGAATTCACCCCTCCACTTT. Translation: CASSRDRNSPLHF.

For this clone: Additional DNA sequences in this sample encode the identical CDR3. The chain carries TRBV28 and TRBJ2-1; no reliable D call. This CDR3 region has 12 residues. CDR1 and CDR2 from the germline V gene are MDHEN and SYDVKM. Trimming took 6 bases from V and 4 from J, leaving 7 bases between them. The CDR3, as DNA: TGTGCCAGCAGCCCCTCGTACAATGAGCAGTTCTTC. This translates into CASSPSYNEQFF. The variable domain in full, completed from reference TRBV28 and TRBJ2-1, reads DVKVTQSSRYLVKRTGEKVFLECVQDMDHENMFWYRQDPGLGLRLIYFSYDVKMKEKGDIPEGYSVSREKKERFSLILESASTNQTSMYLCASSPSYNEQFFGPGTRLTVL.

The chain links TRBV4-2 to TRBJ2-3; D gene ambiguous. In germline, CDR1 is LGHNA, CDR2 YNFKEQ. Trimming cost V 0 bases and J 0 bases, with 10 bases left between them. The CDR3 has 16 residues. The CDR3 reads CASSQELTRSTDTQYF. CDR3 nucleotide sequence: TGTGCCAGCAGCCAAGAGTTGACTCGAAGCACAGATACGCAGTATTTT.

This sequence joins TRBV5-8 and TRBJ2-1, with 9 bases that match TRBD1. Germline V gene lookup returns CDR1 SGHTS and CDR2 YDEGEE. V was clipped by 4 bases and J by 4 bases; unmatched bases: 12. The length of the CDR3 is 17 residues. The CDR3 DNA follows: TGTGCCAGCAGCCCTCGGCTGGACAGGGGAAGGTACAATGAGCAGTTCTTC. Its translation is CASSPRLDRGRYNEQFF.

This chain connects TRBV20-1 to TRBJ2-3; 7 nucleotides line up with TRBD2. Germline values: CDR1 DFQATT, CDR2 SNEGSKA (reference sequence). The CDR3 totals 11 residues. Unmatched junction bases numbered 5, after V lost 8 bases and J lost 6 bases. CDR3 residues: CSCTSADTQYF. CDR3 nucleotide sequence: TGCAGTTGTACTAGCGCCGATACGCAGTATTTT.

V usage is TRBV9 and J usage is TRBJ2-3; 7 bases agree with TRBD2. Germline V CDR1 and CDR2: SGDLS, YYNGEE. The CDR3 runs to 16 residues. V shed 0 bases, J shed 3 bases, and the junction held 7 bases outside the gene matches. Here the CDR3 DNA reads TGTGCCAGCAGCGTAGGTTCAGGGCGGGAGACAGATACGCAGTATTTT. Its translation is CASSVGSGRETDTQYF.

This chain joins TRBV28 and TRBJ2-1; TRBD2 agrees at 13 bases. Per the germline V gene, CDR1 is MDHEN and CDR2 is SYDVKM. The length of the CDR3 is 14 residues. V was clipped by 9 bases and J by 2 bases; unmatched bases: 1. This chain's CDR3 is CASGTSGTYNEQFF. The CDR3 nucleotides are TGTGCCAGTGGGACTAGCGGGACCTACAATGAGCAGTTCTTC. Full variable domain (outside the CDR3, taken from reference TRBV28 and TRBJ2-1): DVKVTQSSRYLVKRTGEKVFLECVQDMDHENMFWYRQDPGLGLRLIYFSYDVKMKEKGDIPEGYSVSREKKERFSLILESASTNQTSMYLCASGTSGTYNEQFFGPGTRLTVL.

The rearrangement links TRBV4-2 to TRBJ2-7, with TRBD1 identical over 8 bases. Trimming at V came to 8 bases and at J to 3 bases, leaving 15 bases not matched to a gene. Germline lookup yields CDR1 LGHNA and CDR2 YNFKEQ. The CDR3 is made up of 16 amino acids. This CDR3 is CASSPSQGAVGYEQYF. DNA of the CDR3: TGTGCCAGCTCCCCTTCCCAGGGGGCTGTGGGCTACGAGCAGTACTTC.

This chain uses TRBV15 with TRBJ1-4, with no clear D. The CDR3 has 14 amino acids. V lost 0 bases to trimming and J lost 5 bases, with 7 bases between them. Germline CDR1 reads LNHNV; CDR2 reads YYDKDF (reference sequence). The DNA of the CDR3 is TGTGCCACCAGCAGAGAGACTCCGAATGAAAAACTGTTTTTT. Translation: CATSRETPNEKLFF.

The DNA for the CDR3 is TGCGCCAGCAGCCAAGAACAGGGGGCGCGACGTTTACTGTTTTTT. Its protein is CASSQEQGARRLLFF. The chain is built from TRBV4-1 and TRBJ1-4, with 9 bases fitting TRBD1. V was pared by 0 bases and J by 13 bases, with 9 bases of the junction left unmatched. The CDR3 has 15 residues. CDR1 is MGHRA and CDR2 is YSYEKL in the germline V gene.

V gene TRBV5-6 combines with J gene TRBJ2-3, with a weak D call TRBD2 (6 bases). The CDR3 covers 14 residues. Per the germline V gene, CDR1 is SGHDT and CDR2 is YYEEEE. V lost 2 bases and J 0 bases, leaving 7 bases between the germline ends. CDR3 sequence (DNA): TGTGCCAGCAGCTTTAGCGGTAGCACAGATACGCAGTATTTT. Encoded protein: CASSFSGSTDTQYF.

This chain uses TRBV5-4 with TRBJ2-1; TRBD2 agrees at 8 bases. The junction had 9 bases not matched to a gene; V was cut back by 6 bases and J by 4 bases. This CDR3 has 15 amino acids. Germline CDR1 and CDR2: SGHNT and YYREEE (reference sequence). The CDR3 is CASTLTSGRYNEQFF. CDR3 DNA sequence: TGTGCCAGCACCCTCACTAGCGGAAGATACAATGAGCAGTTCTTC.

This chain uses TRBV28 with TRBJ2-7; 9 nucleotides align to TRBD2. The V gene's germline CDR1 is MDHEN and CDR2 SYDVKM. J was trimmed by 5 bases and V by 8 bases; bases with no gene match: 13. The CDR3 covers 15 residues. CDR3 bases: TGTGCCAGCGGGTTACGGGCGGGAGGGCCCGACGAGCAGTACTTC. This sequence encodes CASGLRAGGPDEQYF.

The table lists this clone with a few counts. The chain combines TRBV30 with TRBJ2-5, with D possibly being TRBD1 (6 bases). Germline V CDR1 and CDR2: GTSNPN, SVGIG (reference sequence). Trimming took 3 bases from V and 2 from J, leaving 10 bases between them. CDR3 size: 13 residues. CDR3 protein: CAWRLGQQETQYF. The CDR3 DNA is TGTGCCTGGAGACTTGGACAGCAAGAGACCCAGTACTTC.

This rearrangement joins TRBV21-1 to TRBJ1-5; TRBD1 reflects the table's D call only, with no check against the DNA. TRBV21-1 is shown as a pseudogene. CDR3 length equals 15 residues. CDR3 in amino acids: CASSSWLSGNGPQHF. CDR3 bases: TGTGCCAGCAGCTCTTGGCTCTCAGGGAATGGGCCCCAGCATTTT.

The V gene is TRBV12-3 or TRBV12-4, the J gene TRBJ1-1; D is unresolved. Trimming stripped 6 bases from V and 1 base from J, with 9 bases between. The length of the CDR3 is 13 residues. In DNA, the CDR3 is TGTGCCAGCAGCCCTCGGTGGAACACTGAAGCTTTCTTT. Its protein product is CASSPRWNTEAFF.

CDR3 nucleotide sequence: TGTGCCACCGGGGCAGGAATCTACAATGAGCAGTTCTTC. This codes for CATGAGIYNEQFF. The chain joins TRBV15 to TRBJ2-1; TRBD1 might be the D (5 bases). This CDR3 is 13 amino acids long. CDR1 and CDR2 (germline): LNHNV, YYDKDF (reference sequence). The V gene lost 8 bases and the J gene lost 3 bases, with 11 bases spanning the gap.

This CDR3 reads CASSSRGTASNEQFF. DNA for the CDR3: TGTGCCAGTAGTTCTAGGGGAACAGCCAGTAATGAGCAGTTCTTC. V usage is TRBV19 and J usage is TRBJ2-1; tentatively, D is TRBD1 (5 bases). This CDR3 spans 15 amino acids. Germline CDR1 LNHDA, CDR2 SQIVND (reference sequence). Trimming shortened V by 5 bases and J by 7 bases, and 18 bases separated the two germline ends.